These 24 T cell receptor beta chains share one sample of origin, sequenced in a study of a mutant IDH1 vaccine in newly diagnosed glioma. Noted time point: week 35, safety follow-up. Vaccinated patients received 300 ug of mutant IDH1 20-mer peptide per dose, with topical imiquimod. Method: immunoSEQ multiplex PCR; TCRdb's copy keeps in-frame clones and lacks some. The sample records approximately 50,000 clones, roughly nine tenths being singletons. Antigen specificity for these receptors is unknown. Sequences were derived from PBMCs, sampled from a glioma patient whose treatment included an IDH1 peptide vaccine. The origin of the receptors is a man aged 35 to 55 with glioma.

V gene TRBV18 combines with J gene TRBJ2-5, with D maybe TRBD2 (7 bases). The CDR3 consists of 15 residues. CDR1 KGHSH and CDR2 LQKENI come from the germline V gene. The V end lost 6 bases, the J end lost 5 bases, and 19 bases lay between the germline ends. The CDR3 DNA reads TGTGCCAGCTCCCCCACGCCCGGGGGGCGGGAGACCCAGTACTTC. Translation: CASSPTPGGRETQYF.

The chain uses TRBV27 and TRBJ2-4; TRBD2 matches at 11 bases. In germline, CDR1 is MNHEY, CDR2 SMNVEV (reference sequence). The length of the CDR3 is 15 residues. V lost 5 bases to trimming and J lost 4 bases; unmatched junction nucleotides: 4. CDR3 region: CASSAGTSGKNIQYF. The CDR3 DNA reads TGTGCCAGCAGTGCCGGGACTAGCGGAAAAAACATTCAGTACTTC.

In its sample, this clone was seen once. The J gene is TRBJ1-1, the V gene TRBV7-9; 7 bases map to TRBD1. V trimming: 2 bases; J trimming: 3 bases; junction bases outside the gene matches: 15. This CDR3 has 18 residues. The V gene's germline CDR1 is SEHNR and CDR2 FQNEAQ (reference sequence). The CDR3 DNA follows: TGTGCCAGCAGCTTAACGCCAGGGGGTGATGATTGGGACACTGAAGCTTTCTTT. Its protein is CASSLTPGGDDWDTEAFF.

This clone was found once. The V call is TRBV7-8, the J call TRBJ2-1; 12 bases align to TRBD2. With V trimmed by 3 bases and J by 5 bases, 8 bases remained unmatched. Looked up from germline, CDR1 is SGHVS and CDR2 is FQNEAQ. The CDR3 length is 17 residues. Here the CDR3 reads CASSFRASGRGNNEQFF. The CDR3 nucleotides are TGTGCCAGCAGCTTTAGGGCTAGCGGGAGGGGGAACAATGAGCAGTTCTTC.

This clone was seen just once. The V call is TRBV18, the J call TRBJ1-2, with 10 bases aligning to TRBD1. Germline V gene data show CDR1 as KGHSH and CDR2 as LQKENI. With 1 base clipped from V and 5 bases from J, the junction kept 4 bases outside the gene matches. The CDR3 has 15 amino acids. The CDR3 protein is CASSPRTGGVYGYTF. In DNA, the CDR3 is TGTGCCAGCTCACCACGGACAGGGGGAGTTTATGGCTACACCTTC.

The chain uses TRBV25-1 and TRBJ1-1; maybe TRBD1 (5 bases). The CDR3 sequence is 13 residues long. CDR1 and CDR2 from the germline V gene are MGHDK and SYGVNS. Trimming stripped 7 bases from V and 4 bases from J, with 13 bases between. This CDR3 reads CASIEAGGTEAFF. In nucleotides, the CDR3 is TGTGCCAGCATCGAGGCGGGGGGCACTGAAGCTTTCTTT. The entire variable domain, with the rest obtained from reference TRBV25-1 and TRBJ1-1, is as follows: EADIYQTPRYLVIGTGKKITLECSQTMGHDKMYWYQQDPGMELHLIHYSYGVNSTEKGDLSSESTVSRIRTEHFPLTLESARPSHTSQYLCASIEAGGTEAFFGQGTRLTVV.

The J gene is TRBJ2-7, the V gene TRBV6-5, with D unclear. This CDR3 comprises 14 residues. Trimming pared 0 bases from V and 2 bases from J, leaving 8 bases between. Germline CDR1 and CDR2: MNHEY and SVGAGI. CDR3 loop: CASSYSSGPYEQYF. DNA of the CDR3: TGTGCCAGCAGTTACTCGAGTGGCCCCTACGAGCAGTACTTC.

This chain uses TRBV27 with TRBJ2-5; D may be TRBD2 (6 bases). CDR3 length: 15 amino acids. The V end was cut by 3 bases, the J end by 5 bases, with 16 bases between. Germline CDR1 and CDR2: MNHEY and SMNVEV (reference sequence). CDR3 amino acids: CASSFSWTSGETQYF. The CDR3, as DNA: TGTGCCAGCAGTTTTTCCTGGACGAGCGGGGAGACCCAGTACTTC.

V and J are TRBV28 and TRBJ2-5, with 8 nucleotides matching TRBD2. This CDR3 contains 13 residues. The germline V gene encodes CDR1 MDHEN and CDR2 SYDVKM. The trim removed 2 bases at V and 5 bases at J, leaving 1 base unmatched. CDR3 bases: TGTGCCAGCAGTTTAGGCGGGGGGGAGACCCAGTACTTC. Its protein product is CASSLGGGETQYF.

V is TRBV19 and J is TRBJ2-7; perhaps TRBD2 as D (5 bases). Trimming pared 6 bases from V and 0 bases from J, leaving 12 bases between. Germline V lookup: CDR1 LNHDA, CDR2 SQIVND (reference sequence). The CDR3 sequence is 14 residues long. CDR3 coding DNA: TGTGCCAGTAGCACTGGAGGAGGCTCCTACGAGCAGTACTTC. Amino acid sequence: CASSTGGGSYEQYF. The full variable domain, rest sourced from reference TRBV19 and TRBJ2-7, is DGGITQSPKYLFRKEGQNVTLSCEQNLNHDAMYWYRQDPGQGLRLIYYSQIVNDFQKGDIAEGYSVSREKKESFPLTVTSAQKNPTAFYLCASSTGGGSYEQYFGPGTRLTVT.

V gene TRBV6-1 combines with J gene TRBJ2-7, with TRBD1 matching over 7 bases. The ends lost 4 bases at V and 2 bases at J; junction bases unmatched: 2. Germline V lookup: CDR1 MNHNS, CDR2 SASEGT. The CDR3 is 13 amino acids. The DNA of the CDR3 is TGTGCCAGCAGTGCGGGACAGCCCTACGAGCAGTACTTC. This encodes CASSAGQPYEQYF.

The chain carries TRBV14 and TRBJ2-7; D ambiguous. Trimming stripped 0 bases from V and 6 bases from J, with 12 bases between. The CDR3 extends over 14 amino acids. From germline, CDR1 is SGHDN and CDR2 FVKESK. The CDR3 nucleotides are TGTGCCAGCAGCCAAGATCACTCTGTCTCCGAGCAGTACTTC. It codes for CASSQDHSVSEQYF.

J is TRBJ2-3 and V is TRBV29-1; D remains unclear. CDR3 size: 12 residues. Germline loops: CDR1 SQVTM, CDR2 ANQGSEA. V was trimmed by 8 bases and J by 5 bases, leaving 14 bases between them. The DNA of the CDR3 is TGCAGCTCGAGAAGGTCGGGAGATACGCAGTATTTT. Protein sequence: CSSRRSGDTQYF.

This clone was recorded once. The chain recombines TRBV2 with TRBJ2-1, with 7 nucleotides matching TRBD2. V was clipped by 9 bases and J by 4 bases; unmatched bases: 6. Germline V lookup: CDR1 SNHLY, CDR2 FYNNEI. The CDR3 has 13 amino acids. CDR3 sequence reads: CASELAVYNEQFF. The DNA for the CDR3 is TGTGCCAGTGAGCTAGCGGTTTACAATGAGCAGTTCTTC.

For the CDR3, the DNA is TGTGCCAGCAGCTTAACCGGCAGTCCTGAAAAACTGTTTTTT. It encodes CASSLTGSPEKLFF. The genes are TRBV7-8 and TRBJ1-4; D remains ambiguous. Germline CDR1 and CDR2: SGHVS and FQNEAQ. This CDR3 contains 14 residues. V shed 2 bases and J shed 7 bases, with 11 bases lying between them. The full variable domain, in which reference TRBV7-8 and TRBJ1-4 provide the parts outside the CDR3, is GAGVSQSPRYKVAKRGQDVALRCDPISGHVSLFWYQQALGQGPEFLTYFQNEAQLDKSGLPSDRFFAERPEGSVSTLKIQRTQQEDSAVYLCASSLTGSPEKLFFGSGTQLSVL.

The CDR3: CASRTSGKVVETQYF. The DNA of the CDR3 is TGTGCCAGCAGAACTAGCGGGAAGGTGGTAGAGACCCAGTACTTC. This sequence joins TRBV27 and TRBJ2-5, with TRBD2 identical over 10 bases. After removal of 6 bases from V and 4 bases from J, the junction contained 8 bases not matched to a gene. Germline V gene data show CDR1 as MNHEY and CDR2 as SMNVEV (reference sequence). The CDR3 length is 15 residues.

The chain combines TRBV27 with TRBJ2-7, with a weak D call TRBD2 (5 bases). V lost 7 bases and J 4 bases, leaving 14 bases between the germline ends. The CDR3 loop spans 13 amino acids. Looked up from germline, CDR1 is MNHEY and CDR2 is SMNVEV (reference sequence). DNA of the CDR3: TGTGCCAGCACCGTCCGACGGGGTTACGAGCAGTACTTC. Its translation is CASTVRRGYEQYF.

The V gene is TRBV7-9, the J gene TRBJ2-1, with 10 bases matching TRBD2. After removal of 6 bases from V and 7 bases from J, the junction contained 6 bases not matched to a gene. Germline assignment: CDR1 SEHNR and CDR2 FQNEAQ (reference sequence). This CDR3 has 14 amino acids. The CDR3 DNA reads as TGTGCCAGCAGATTGTCTAGCGGGAGTAATGAGCAGTTCTTC. Amino acids: CASRLSSGSNEQFF.

The chain couples TRBV5-1 to TRBJ2-2; maybe TRBD2 (5 bases). Germline V gene lookup returns CDR1 SGHRS and CDR2 YFSETQ. The CDR3 totals 15 residues. Deletions cut 4 bases from V and 1 base from J, with 11 bases between. The CDR3 region is CASSPEGLNTGELFF. CDR3 bases: TGCGCCAGCAGCCCTGAGGGTCTGAACACCGGGGAGCTGTTTTTT.

In DNA, the CDR3 is TGTGCCACCAGCAGCGGGCCGCTCAACACCGGGGAGCTGTTTTTT. Translating it yields CATSSGPLNTGELFF. The rearrangement links TRBV15 to TRBJ2-2; D is undetermined. Germline CDR1 reads LNHNV; CDR2 reads YYDKDF (reference sequence). This CDR3 comprises 15 residues. The V gene lost 3 bases and the J gene lost 2 bases, with 10 bases spanning the gap.

This clone was recorded a few times. V is TRBV15 and J is TRBJ1-1; 10 nucleotides align to TRBD1. Germline trimming cut 4 bases from V and 2 bases from J; bases unmatched to any gene: 4. Germline V gives CDR1 LNHNV, CDR2 YYDKDF (reference sequence). CDR3 length: 15 residues. CDR3 loop: CATSTGTGVNTEAFF. The CDR3 DNA reads TGTGCCACCAGCACCGGGACAGGGGTCAACACTGAAGCTTTCTTT.

This chain uses TRBV5-4 with TRBJ2-5; a weak D match, TRBD1 (6 bases). CDR1 is SGHNT and CDR2 is YYREEE in the germline V gene (reference sequence). The CDR3 consists of 14 residues. V lost 0 bases, J lost 7 bases, and 13 bases lay in between. DNA for the CDR3: TGTGCCAGCAGCTTGGGGGACACGTTTCCGACCCAGTACTTC. Translated: CASSLGDTFPTQYF.

The V gene is TRBV5-1, the J gene TRBJ1-4; perhaps TRBD1 as D (6 bases). Trimming removed 4 bases from V and 8 bases from J, with 21 bases in between. The germline CDR1 and CDR2 sequences are SGHRS and YFSETQ. This CDR3 region has 16 residues. CDR3 residues: CASSPPRGGAGEKLFF. The CDR3 bases are TGCGCCAGCAGCCCCCCCCGGGGGGGGGCTGGCGAAAAACTGTTTTTT.

The chain uses TRBV13 and TRBJ2-1, with 14 bases matching TRBD2. The CDR3 is 17 residues long. In germline, CDR1 is PRHDT, CDR2 FYEKMQ (reference sequence). The V and J ends lost 5 bases and 6 bases, in that order; junction bases with no gene match: 9. As DNA, the CDR3 is TGTGCCAGCAGCGCCCGACTAGCGGGAGGGCCTGGCAATGAGCAGTTCTTC. Amino acid sequence: CASSARLAGGPGNEQFF.